Reported below is one T cell receptor beta chain. Sequencing was performed with immunoSEQ multiplex PCR; in TCRdb, only in-frame clones are kept and a portion is missing. The sample carries fewer than 6,500 clones, over 70% recorded once. The V end lost 5 bases, the J end lost 0 bases, and 10 bases lay between the germline ends. CDR1 and CDR2 from the germline V gene are MDHEN and SYDVKM. The CDR3 is 14 residues long. This sample is part of a study of tumor T cells in aggressive B-cell lymphoma. This TCR was sampled from an adult with diffuse large B cell lymphoma. The sample comprised tumor tissue. The chain uses TRBV28 and TRBJ1-1, with D hard to call. In DNA form, the CDR3 reads TGTGCCAGCAGTCCCAGAATGATGAACACTGAAGCTTTCTTT. Its translation: CASSPRMMNTEAFF.